The sequence of this T cell receptor beta chain was determined in a study of beta chain features in type 1 diabetes. The whole isolated RNA underwent reverse transcription, so sequencing captured expressed TCRB transcripts. The repertoire was sequenced with immunoSEQ multiplex PCR; TCRdb's copy has only in-frame clones and lacks some. This table holds roughly 380,000 clones, about 20% found once. The CDR3 contains 17 residues. V was pared by 5 bases and J by 4 bases, with 11 bases of the junction left unmatched. Germline V gene lookup returns CDR1 SGHAT and CDR2 FQNNGV. This clonotype was sampled from a woman aged 18-29 years in good health. Sample: naive CD4+ T cells from blood. The chain has TRBV11-2 and TRBJ2-3; TRBD2 matches 11 bases. CDR3: CASSPTLAGGASDTQYF. The CDR3 DNA reads as TGTGCCAGCAGCCCTACGCTAGCGGGGGGCGCCTCAGATACGCAGTATTTT.